Each of the 16 T cell receptor beta chains below was sequenced from the same sample in a study of cytomegalovirus exposure and HLA in healthy donors (dated by TCRdb to between 2016 and 2019). Libraries were made using the immunoSEQ multiplex PCR assay. A mixture of 60 forward primers for TCR Vbeta segments and 13 reverse primers for TCR Jbeta segments was used in the multiplex PCR. Drawn from immuneACCESS, this table holds only the in-frame rearrangements with V and J called that TCRdb kept. Clones are partly lost; checked studies trace under half to an unresolved V gene and leave the rest unexplained. Across this sample there are roughly 150,000 clones, with 65% to 80% seen only once. The ten largest make up about 3% of the sample. Sequencing used PBMCs. All receptors come from a male donor in good health and CMV-seronegative.

The chain links TRBV30 to TRBJ2-1; 7 nucleotides line up with TRBD2. CDR1 is GTSNPN, CDR2 SVGIG, per germline (reference sequence). This CDR3 is built from 14 residues. Germline trimming cut 1 base from V and 3 bases from J; bases unmatched to any gene: 3. CDR3 bases: TGTGCCTGGAGTGGGGGACTAAACTACAATGAGCAGTTCTTC. Translating gives CAWSGGLNYNEQFF. Based on the CDR3 plus reference TRBV30 and TRBJ2-1, the full variable domain is SQTIHQWPATLVQPVGSPLSLECTVEGTSNPNLYWYRQAAGRGLQLLFYSVGIGQISSEVPQNLSASRPQDRQFILSSKKLLLSDSGFYLCAWSGGLNYNEQFFGPGTRLTVL.

This clone was seen a handful of times. The V gene is TRBV28, the J gene TRBJ2-7; 7 nucleotides line up with TRBD2. CDR1 is MDHEN and CDR2 is SYDVKM in the germline V gene. Losses at the gene ends were 5 bases for V and 5 bases for J; bases not matched to a gene: 12. The CDR3 is 15 amino acids. CDR3 sequence reads: CASSPQRGRGHEQYF. The DNA for the CDR3 is TGTGCCAGCAGTCCCCAGCGGGGAAGGGGCCACGAGCAGTACTTC.

The V and J genes are TRBV10-3 and TRBJ2-3, with D maybe TRBD2 (7 bases). Trimming shortened V by 6 bases and J by 0 bases, and 10 bases separated the two germline ends. This CDR3 is 14 amino acids long. The V gene's germline CDR1 is ENHRY and CDR2 SYGVKD. The CDR3 nucleotides read TGTGCCATCAGGGCGGGGGCTAGCACAGATACGCAGTATTTT. It translates to CAIRAGASTDTQYF.

The chain has TRBV28 and TRBJ1-5, with D perhaps matching TRBD1 (5 bases). V was cut by 5 bases and J by 9 bases, with 11 bases left in between. The germline V gene encodes CDR1 MDHEN and CDR2 SYDVKM. The CDR3 consists of 12 residues. CDR3 amino acids: CASSTRVLPQHF. For the CDR3, the DNA is TGTGCCAGCAGTACCAGGGTCCTGCCCCAGCATTTT. Using reference TRBV28 and TRBJ1-5 for the parts outside the CDR3, the full variable domain is DVKVTQSSRYLVKRTGEKVFLECVQDMDHENMFWYRQDPGLGLRLIYFSYDVKMKEKGDIPEGYSVSREKKERFSLILESASTNQTSMYLCASSTRVLPQHFGDGTRLSIL.

The V gene is TRBV5-1, the J gene TRBJ1-1; 9 bases are a match to TRBD1. Per the germline V gene, CDR1 is SGHRS and CDR2 is YFSETQ. This CDR3 has 14 amino acids. V gave up 4 bases and J gave up 10 bases; unmatched junction bases: 11. The CDR3 sequence: CASSGGQGLAGAFF. In nucleotides, the CDR3 is TGCGCCAGCAGCGGGGGACAGGGACTTGCTGGAGCTTTCTTT.

V is TRBV4-1 and J is TRBJ1-1, with unresolved D. CDR1 MGHRA and CDR2 YSYEKL come from the germline V gene. The V end was cut by 4 bases, the J end by 4 bases, with 13 bases between. The CDR3 consists of 14 residues. CDR3: CASSPSAGSTEAFF. The CDR3 DNA is TGCGCCAGCAGCCCCTCAGCGGGAAGCACTGAAGCTTTCTTT.

The chain recombines TRBV7-6 with TRBJ2-7; TRBD1 aligns across 9 bases. The V segment lost 1 base and the J segment 2 bases; nucleotides outside the gene matches: 0. Germline V gene sequence: CDR1 SGHVS, CDR2 FNYEAQ. The CDR3 loop spans 14 amino acids. The CDR3 here is CASSLGQGAYEQYF. The CDR3 bases are TGTGCCAGCAGCTTAGGACAGGGGGCCTACGAGCAGTACTTC.

This chain joins TRBV6-6 and TRBJ1-2, with D unclear. CDR1 is MNHNY and CDR2 is SVGAGI in the germline V gene (reference sequence). Trimming shortened V by 6 bases and J by 8 bases, and 16 bases separated the two germline ends. The CDR3 length is 13 residues. The CDR3 bases are TGTGCCAGCAGAACCGGAGGAGGGTACGGCTACACCTTC. As protein: CASRTGGGYGYTF.

The CDR3 sequence is CASRIGGAGNTIYF. In DNA, the CDR3 is TGTGCCAGCAGGATAGGAGGGGCTGGAAACACCATATATTTT. The V and J genes are TRBV2 and TRBJ1-3; a weak D match, TRBD1 (5 bases). This CDR3 has 14 residues. Germline CDR1 reads SNHLY; CDR2 reads FYNNEI. The germline V and J ends were trimmed by 6 bases and 2 bases, with 11 bases remaining between them. Looking up the rest from reference TRBV2 and TRBJ1-3 gives the full variable domain: EPEVTQTPSHQVTQMGQEVILRCVPISNHLYFYWYRQILGQKVEFLVSFYNNEISEKSEIFDDQFSVERPDGSNFTLKIRSTKLEDSAMYFCASRIGGAGNTIYFGEGSWLTVV.

CDR3 coding DNA: TGTGCCAGCAGCTCGACAGGGGAGACTCAGCCCCAGCATTTT. This sequence encodes CASSSTGETQPQHF. V gene TRBV7-9 combines with J gene TRBJ1-5, with 8 positions matching TRBD1. CDR1 and CDR2 from the germline V gene are SEHNR and FQNEAQ (reference sequence). The V and J ends lost 4 bases and 6 bases, in that order; junction bases with no gene match: 5. The CDR3 is made up of 14 amino acids.

The chain has TRBV5-1 and TRBJ2-3, with D possibly TRBD2 on 6 matching bases. The germline gives CDR1 SGHRS, CDR2 YFSETQ. V was clipped by 0 bases and J by 8 bases, with 16 bases between them. The CDR3 has 15 amino acids. CDR3 coding DNA: TGCGCCAGCAGCTTGGCCGATAGGACTACGGGTACGCAGTATTTT. Encoded protein: CASSLADRTTGTQYF. Full variable domain (remainder filled in from reference TRBV5-1 and TRBJ2-3): KAGVTQTPRYLIKTRGQQVTLSCSPISGHRSVSWYQQTPGQGLQFLFEYFSETQRNKGNFPGRFSGRQFSNSRSEMNVSTLELGDSALYLCASSLADRTTGTQYFGPGTRLTVL.

CDR3 in amino acids: CASSFSGGDYEQYF. The DNA of the CDR3 is TGTGCCAGCAGCTTTTCCGGGGGGGACTACGAGCAGTACTTC. The V and J genes are TRBV9 and TRBJ2-7, with 8 nucleotides matching TRBD2. V lost 4 bases and J lost 3; bases outside the gene matches: 6. Per germline, CDR1 SGDLS and CDR2 YYNGEE. CDR3 length equals 14 residues. Using reference TRBV9 and TRBJ2-7 for the parts outside the CDR3, the full variable domain is DSGVTQTPKHLITATGQRVTLRCSPRSGDLSVYWYQQSLDQGLQFLIQYYNGEERAKGNILERFSAQQFPDLHSELNLSSLELGDSALYFCASSFSGGDYEQYFGPGTRLTVT.

The chain combines TRBV28 with TRBJ2-2, with 8 bases fitting TRBD1. The CDR3 loop spans 19 amino acids. With 4 bases clipped from V and 7 bases from J, the junction kept 20 bases outside the gene matches. Per the germline V gene, CDR1 is MDHEN and CDR2 is SYDVKM. CDR3 amino acids: CASSSRFPRTGSGVGELFF. The DNA of the CDR3 is TGTGCCAGCAGTTCCAGATTCCCTCGGACAGGGTCTGGCGTCGGGGAGCTGTTTTTT.

The rearrangement links TRBV9 to TRBJ2-1; no reliable D call. Germline V gene data show CDR1 as SGDLS and CDR2 as YYNGEE. This CDR3 spans 16 amino acids. The V gene lost 0 bases and the J gene lost 0 bases, with 10 bases spanning the gap. CDR3 protein: CASSVEELSSYNEQFF. The CDR3 coding sequence is TGTGCCAGCAGCGTAGAGGAGTTGAGCTCCTACAATGAGCAGTTCTTC. The complete variable domain, with remaining parts taken from reference TRBV9 and TRBJ2-1, reads DSGVTQTPKHLITATGQRVTLRCSPRSGDLSVYWYQQSLDQGLQFLIQYYNGEERAKGNILERFSAQQFPDLHSELNLSSLELGDSALYFCASSVEELSSYNEQFFGPGTRLTVL.

The V call is TRBV7-6, the J call TRBJ2-2; 8 bases are shared with TRBD1. The CDR3 has 13 amino acids. Germline V gene data show CDR1 as SGHVS and CDR2 as FNYEAQ. After removal of 5 bases from V and 6 bases from J, the junction contained 2 bases not matched to a gene. CDR3 sequence reads: CASSVQGAGELFF. The CDR3 nucleotides are TGTGCCAGCAGCGTACAGGGGGCCGGGGAGCTGTTTTTT.

This chain links TRBV5-1 with TRBJ2-7, with a tentative D call TRBD1 (8 bases). The CDR3 runs to 15 residues. Germline CDR1 is SGHRS and CDR2 is YFSETQ. Trimming shortened V by 4 bases and J by 3 bases, and 17 bases separated the two germline ends. The CDR3 DNA reads as TGCGCCAGCAGCCCTGGACAGGGCGGGGGCTACGAGCAGTACTTC. Translating it yields CASSPGQGGGYEQYF. Full variable domain (remainder filled in from reference TRBV5-1 and TRBJ2-7): KAGVTQTPRYLIKTRGQQVTLSCSPISGHRSVSWYQQTPGQGLQFLFEYFSETQRNKGNFPGRFSGRQFSNSRSEMNVSTLELGDSALYLCASSPGQGGGYEQYFGPGTRLTVT.